The rows below give T cell receptor beta chains drawn from one sample of a study of cytomegalovirus exposure and HLA in healthy donors. Using immunoSEQ multiplex PCR, the repertoire was profiled, and TCRdb retains in-frame clones only, with some absent. The sample has approximately 150,000 clones, 70% seen once. The sample consisted of PBMCs. The receptors stem from a man aged 18-30 years in good health and CMV-seropositive. Each CDR3 is given with its conserved first and last residue. Fields, in order: J gene, clone size, V gene, D gene, CDR3 DNA, CDR3 protein. D genes are given only for firm matches. Some rows have no size entry. The others give once, few or many, or a class for an expanded clone.

>TRBJ2-5|.|TRBV5-1|TRBD2
TGCGCCAGCAGCTCGGGACTAGCGGGAGAAGAGACCCAGTACTTC
CASSSGLAGEETQYF
>TRBJ1-2|.|TRBV2|TRBD1
TGTGCCAGCAGTGATTTGGGGGACAGGGGGCTGCCTGGCTACACCTTC
CASSDLGDRGLPGYTF
>TRBJ1-5|.|TRBV2|.
TGTGCCAGCACCTCGATGGGCAGAAAGTATCAGCCCCAGCATTTT
CASTSMGRKYQPQHF
>TRBJ2-3|.|TRBV18|TRBD2
TGTGCCAGCTCACCGGGACTAGCGGGAGTTGGTGATACGCAGTATTTT
CASSPGLAGVGDTQYF
>TRBJ2-5|.|TRBV27|TRBD2
TGTGCCAGCAGTTTATCCCTTCCCGGACTAGCGGGGGGGCCTTGGGAGACCCAGTACTTC
CASSLSLPGLAGGPWETQYF
>TRBJ2-1|few|TRBV5-1|TRBD2
TGCGCCAGCAGCCCGCGGACTAGCGGGAGCCCCTACAATGAGCAGTTCTTC
CASSPRTSGSPYNEQFF
>TRBJ2-3|.|TRBV5-1|TRBD2
TGCGCCAGCAGCGTTGGGACTAGCGTTAGCACAGATACGCAGTATTTT
CASSVGTSVSTDTQYF
>TRBJ1-1|few|TRBV5-6|TRBD1
TGTGCCAGCAGCTTGGGGGCAGGGGGGCGTGAAGCTTTCTTT
CASSLGAGGREAFF
>TRBJ2-3|.|TRBV4-2|.
TGTGCCAGCAGCCCGAACGGAAATGGGGGGGATACGCAGTATTTT
CASSPNGNGGDTQYF
>TRBJ2-3|.|TRBV7-9|TRBD2
TGTGCCAGCAGCTTAGGGGGCGGGAGGGCTCTCACAGATACGCAGTATTTT
CASSLGGGRALTDTQYF
>TRBJ1-5|few|TRBV11-3|.
TGTGCCAGCAGCTTAGGGGGCCACCAGCCCCAGCATTTT
CASSLGGHQPQHF
>TRBJ2-1|.|TRBV6-1|TRBD2
TGTGCCAGCACCTCATCAGCGGGAGGTAATGAGCAGTTCTTC
CASTSSAGGNEQFF
>TRBJ1-5|.|TRBV2|TRBD1
TGTGCCAGCACAAGAGGCGGGACAGGCAATCAGCCCCAGCATTTT
CASTRGGTGNQPQHF
>TRBJ1-2|once|TRBV19|.
TGTGCCAGTAGTATGACTTCCGGGGATAACTATGGCTACACCTTC
CASSMTSGDNYGYTF
>TRBJ1-1|.|TRBV4-1|TRBD1
TGCGCCAGCAGCCGAAGACAGGGGGCAAACACTGAAGCTTTCTTT
CASSRRQGANTEAFF
>TRBJ1-1|.|TRBV6-5|.
TGTGCCAGCAGTTACGGAGGGGTGAACACTGAAGCTTTCTTT
CASSYGGVNTEAFF
>TRBJ1-2|.|TRBV29-1|.
TGCAGCGTTGGGGCAGGCCGTGGCTACACCTTC
CSVGAGRGYTF
>TRBJ2-4|.|TRBV5-1|TRBD1
TGCGCCAGCAGCTTGGGGGGGACAGACCTAGCCAAAAACATTCAGTACTTC
CASSLGGTDLAKNIQYF
>TRBJ2-3|few|TRBV6-4|TRBD2
TGTGCCAGCAGTGACGGGACTAGCGAGACAGATACGCAGTATTTT
CASSDGTSETDTQYF
>TRBJ2-1|.|TRBV30|.
TGTGCCTGGACAGGGGTCACAAGGGAGCAGTTCTTC
CAWTGVTREQFF
>TRBJ2-3|.|TRBV7-2|TRBD2
TGTGCCAGCAGCCTTCAGAGCGGGGACACAGATACGCAGTATTTT
CASSLQSGDTDTQYF
>TRBJ2-1|.|TRBV2|TRBD2
TGTGCCAGCACGTATGCGGGAGGGCCCGTTGAGCAGTTCTTC
CASTYAGGPVEQFF
>TRBJ2-3|.|TRBV29-1|TRBD1
TGCAGCGTTGCCCTGGGACAGTCAGTTGGAGATACGCAGTATTTT
CSVALGQSVGDTQYF
>TRBJ1-1|.|TRBV7-9|TRBD1
TGTGCCAGCAGCAGCCGGGACAGACCGAACACTGAAGCTTTCTTT
CASSSRDRPNTEAFF
>TRBJ2-5|once|TRBV6-1|.
TGTGCCAGTAGTGAAAGGAGTTGGACTCAAGAGACCCAGTACTTC
CASSERSWTQETQYF
>TRBJ2-1|.|TRBV10-3|.
TGTGCCATCAGAGAACGGGTACAGGGACGGAATGAGCAGTTCTTC
CAIRERVQGRNEQFF
>TRBJ1-4|.|TRBV6-5|TRBD1
TGTGCCAGCAGTTACAGGGGGCCAGAGGGCGAAAAACTGTTTTTT
CASSYRGPEGEKLFF
>TRBJ2-3|few|TRBV27|TRBD2
TGTGCCAGCAGTTTATCAACTAGCGGGAGTACGCAGTATTTT
CASSLSTSGSTQYF
>TRBJ2-5|.|TRBV19|TRBD2
TGTGCCAGTAGTATTACTAGCGGGGGCACGGAGACCCAGTACTTC
CASSITSGGTETQYF
>TRBJ1-1|.|TRBV19|.
TGTGCCAGTAGTAACACAGAGAACACTGAAGCTTTCTTT
CASSNTENTEAFF
>TRBJ1-3|.|TRBV28|TRBD1
TGTGCCAGCAGTGCCCAGCTGACAGGGTCGGACACCATATATTTT
CASSAQLTGSDTIYF
>TRBJ1-2|few|TRBV18|.
TGTGCCAGCTCACCGGGGGGAGTAAGGGGCTACACCTTC
CASSPGGVRGYTF
>TRBJ1-1|few|TRBV6-5|.
TGTGCCAGCAGCTCCAGGGGAGGGGTTGACACTGAAGCTTTCTTT
CASSSRGGVDTEAFF
>TRBJ2-3|.|TRBV27|TRBD2
TGTGCCAGCAGTTTTTCCAGCGGGGCCACAGATACGCAGTATTTT
CASSFSSGATDTQYF
>TRBJ1-2|.|TRBV6-4|.
TGTGCCAGCAGTGAGAGCGGGACCCCTGGGGGCTACACCTTC
CASSESGTPGGYTF
>TRBJ1-1|once|TRBV18|TRBD1
TGTGCCAGCTCACCAATGACAGGGGCAGAATACATTGAAGCTTTCTTT
CASSPMTGAEYIEAFF
>TRBJ1-1|few|TRBV2|.
TGTGCCAGCAGTGATCGCTCAGCGGGGGCTTTCTTT
CASSDRSAGAFF
>TRBJ1-1|few|TRBV6-6|.
TGTGCCAGCAGTTCCACACGGGACACTGAAGCTTTCTTT
CASSSTRDTEAFF
>TRBJ1-2|.|TRBV13|.
TGTGCCAGCAGTGACAGCCGGGTAGAGGTCTTC
CASSDSRVEVF
>TRBJ2-1|.|TRBV9|.
TGTGCCAGCAGCAACAGGGACTACAATGAGCAGTTCTTC
CASSNRDYNEQFF
>TRBJ1-1|.|TRBV6-9|TRBD1
TGTGCCAGCACCCTGACAGGGGTGCGGACTGAAGCTTTCTTT
CASTLTGVRTEAFF
>TRBJ1-5|.|TRBV5-1|.
TGCGCCAGCAGCTTGGCGGGCCAAGGAGGGCAGCCCCAGCATTTT
CASSLAGQGGQPQHF
>TRBJ1-2|.|TRBV29-1|.
TGCAGCGTCGACGGGGGGAGCTATGGCTACACCTTC
CSVDGGSYGYTF
>TRBJ2-1|.|TRBV6-5|TRBD2
TGTGCCAGCAGTTATGAAACTAGCGGGAATAATGAGCAGTTCTTC
CASSYETSGNNEQFF
>TRBJ1-1|.|TRBV9|.
TGTGCCAGCAGCTCAGGGAGGTACATGAACACTGAAGCTTTCTTT
CASSSGRYMNTEAFF
>TRBJ1-1|few|TRBV27|.
TGTGCCAGCAGTTTATCCTCGGCGGGGAACACTGAAGCTTTCTTT
CASSLSSAGNTEAFF
>TRBJ2-5|.|TRBV5-1|.
TGCGCCAGCGGTTCCGGGGAGACCCAGTACTTC
CASGSGETQYF
>TRBJ1-2|.|TRBV30|TRBD1
TGTACCTGGTCTCGTGGACAGGGGTTTAACTATGGCTACACCTTC
CTWSRGQGFNYGYTF
>TRBJ2-3|few|TRBV10-1|.
TGCGCCAGCAGTCCCTCCGGGGTAGATACGCAGTATTTT
CASSPSGVDTQYF
>TRBJ1-1|.|TRBV29-1|.
TGCAGCGTTGAAGTACGGAGGACAGTGAACACTGAAGCTTTCTTT
CSVEVRRTVNTEAFF
>TRBJ2-1|.|TRBV28|TRBD2
TGTGCCAGCAGTCCCCGGCGGCGGGAGAAGGGTGTACCCTACAATGAGCAGTTCTTC
CASSPRRREKGVPYNEQFF
>TRBJ1-5|.|TRBV4-1|.
TGCGCCAGCAGCCAAAACAGGGATAGCAATCAGCCCCAGCATTTT
CASSQNRDSNQPQHF
>TRBJ1-1|.|TRBV2|.
TGTGCCAGCAGTGAATACAGAAACACTGAAGCTTTCTTT
CASSEYRNTEAFF
>TRBJ1-5|.|TRBV4-1|TRBD1
TGCGCCAGCAGCCAAGAGGGGAACAGGGGACAGCCCCAGCATTTT
CASSQEGNRGQPQHF
>TRBJ2-1|.|TRBV6-6|TRBD2
TGTGCCAGCAGTTGGTCTAGCGGGAGGGGTAATGAGCAGTTCTTC
CASSWSSGRGNEQFF
>TRBJ2-1|.|TRBV7-9|TRBD2
TGTGCCAGCAGCTTAGGCTCTGGGACTAGGGTTCTAGATGAGCAGTTCTTC
CASSLGSGTRVLDEQFF
>TRBJ2-3|once|TRBV7-9|TRBD2
TGTGCCAGCAGCCCCCTTCTTGGGGAGGGACCCACAGATACGCAGTATTTT
CASSPLLGEGPTDTQYF
>TRBJ1-1|.|TRBV5-4|.
TGTGCCAGCAGCTTGGTTGGGGGGGCGCTTGGCACTGAAGCTTTCTTT
CASSLVGGALGTEAFF
>TRBJ2-5|once|TRBV7-7|TRBD1
TGTGCTAGCAGCGCAGGGACAGGGGGAATGGAGACCCAGTACTTC
CASSAGTGGMETQYF
>TRBJ1-4|.|TRBV19|.
TGTGCCAGTAGCCTATCCGGCGGGGAAAAACTGTTTTTT
CASSLSGGEKLFF